These T cell receptor beta chains were read from a single sample in a study of shared clonotypes between healthy human individuals. Using immunoSEQ multiplex PCR, the repertoire was profiled, and TCRdb retains in-frame clones only, with some absent. Of about 820,000 clones in the sample, 90% to 95% were seen once. The sequenced sample was naive CD8+ T cells sorted from blood. These receptors were obtained from a man aged 30-40 years in good health. Both conserved end residues are part of each CDR3. Each record gives: CDR3 protein, CDR3 DNA, clone size, V gene, D gene, J gene. D genes are given only for firm matches. Size tells how often a clone was seen (once, few, many) or the class of an expanded clone, and some rows leave it out.

CDR3: CASSLILGGSSYNEQFF; DNA: TGTGCCAGCAGTTTAATACTGGGGGGGAGCTCCTACAATGAGCAGTTCTTC; size: -; V: TRBV27; D: TRBD2; J: TRBJ2-1
CDR3: CASSQDGQGYYEQYF; DNA: TGCGCCAGCAGCCAAGATGGACAGGGTTACTACGAGCAGTACTTC; size: -; V: TRBV4-1; D: TRBD1; J: TRBJ2-7
CDR3: CASSPHVAGAGHEQFF; DNA: TGTGCCAGCAGCCCCCACGTAGCGGGAGCCGGGCATGAGCAGTTCTTC; size: -; V: TRBV11-3; D: TRBD2; J: TRBJ2-1
CDR3: CASSTSDTNEKLFF; DNA: TGTGCCAGTAGTACCTCGGATACTAATGAAAAACTGTTTTTT; size: -; V: TRBV19; D: -; J: TRBJ1-4
CDR3: CASSSGGGIQYF; DNA: TGTGCCAGCAGCTCCGGGGGCGGCATTCAGTACTTC; size: once; V: TRBV27; D: -; J: TRBJ2-4
CDR3: CAISDRTVQETQYF; DNA: TGTGCCATCAGTGACCGGACAGTCCAAGAGACCCAGTACTTC; size: -; V: TRBV10-3; D: -; J: TRBJ2-5
CDR3: CASSYQGSVHEQYF; DNA: TGTGCCAGCAGTTATCAAGGGTCCGTCCACGAGCAGTACTTC; size: -; V: TRBV6-5; D: -; J: TRBJ2-7
CDR3: CASSPRTGSYEQYF; DNA: TGCGCCAGCAGCCCCAGGACAGGGTCGTACGAGCAGTACTTC; size: -; V: TRBV5-1; D: TRBD1; J: TRBJ2-7
CDR3: CASSILAGGPADTQYF; DNA: TGTGCCAGTAGTATTCTAGCGGGAGGGCCGGCAGATACGCAGTATTTT; size: -; V: TRBV19; D: TRBD2; J: TRBJ2-3
CDR3: CASSYGPGTGGLGYTF; DNA: TGTGCCAGCAGTTACGGCCCCGGGACAGGGGGTTTGGGCTACACCTTC; size: -; V: TRBV6-6; D: TRBD1; J: TRBJ1-2
CDR3: CASSFDRDYGSYEQYF; DNA: TGCGCCAGCAGCTTCGACCGGGACTACGGATCCTACGAGCAGTACTTC; size: -; V: TRBV5-1; D: TRBD2; J: TRBJ2-7
CDR3: CASSTLWGSGGTYEQYF; DNA: TGTGCCAGTAGTACTCTCTGGGGTAGCGGGGGGACCTACGAGCAGTACTTC; size: -; V: TRBV19; D: TRBD2; J: TRBJ2-7
CDR3: CATGGMVSEYNEQFF; DNA: TGTGCCACGGGCGGGATGGTGTCGGAATACAATGAGCAGTTCTTC; size: -; V: TRBV7-9; D: -; J: TRBJ2-1
CDR3: CATSRDVTDEQFF; DNA: TGTGCCACCAGCAGAGATGTCACCGATGAGCAGTTCTTC; size: once; V: TRBV15; D: -; J: TRBJ2-1
CDR3: CASSLGQLYNEQFF; DNA: TGTGCCAGCAGTTTAGGACAGCTTTACAATGAGCAGTTCTTC; size: -; V: TRBV6-1; D: -; J: TRBJ2-1
CDR3: CAIEDDGKGQGGEYEQYF; DNA: TGTGCCATCGAAGATGATGGGAAGGGACAGGGGGGAGAATACGAGCAGTACTTC; size: -; V: TRBV10-3; D: TRBD1; J: TRBJ2-7
CDR3: CASSLPRIGQGSDKEQYF; DNA: TGCGCCAGCAGCCTGCCTCGGATCGGACAGGGAAGTGATAAGGAGCAGTACTTC; size: once; V: TRBV5-1; D: TRBD1; J: TRBJ2-7
CDR3: CASSLAGGPYEQYF; DNA: TGTGCCAGCAGCCTAGCGGGAGGGCCCTACGAGCAGTACTTC; size: -; V: TRBV27; D: TRBD2; J: TRBJ2-7
CDR3: CASSRIAGEQFF; DNA: TGTGCTAGCAGCCGAATAGCGGGAGAGCAGTTCTTC; size: -; V: TRBV7-7; D: TRBD2; J: TRBJ2-1
CDR3: CAIRRGATYEQYF; DNA: TGTGCCATCCGGCGGGGGGCGACCTACGAGCAGTACTTC; size: -; V: TRBV6-1; D: TRBD2; J: TRBJ2-7
CDR3: CASSLSGGGDEQFF; DNA: TGTGCCAGCAGCTTAAGTGGCGGTGGGGATGAGCAGTTCTTC; size: -; V: TRBV7-9; D: -; J: TRBJ2-1
CDR3: CASSLVDGPYEQYF; DNA: TGTGCCAGCAGCTTAGTGGACGGACCCTACGAGCAGTACTTC; size: -; V: TRBV5-4; D: -; J: TRBJ2-7
CDR3: CASSPRAGGYSDQPQHF; DNA: TGTGCCAGCAGTCCCCGGGCAGGGGGCTATTCAGATCAGCCCCAGCATTTT; size: -; V: TRBV27; D: TRBD1; J: TRBJ1-5
CDR3: CASSQQGGFDGYTF; DNA: TGTGCCAGCAGCCAACAGGGTGGGTTTGATGGCTACACCTTC; size: -; V: TRBV6-6; D: -; J: TRBJ1-2
CDR3: CASSLSASGHNEQFF; DNA: TGTGCCAGCAGTTTATCGGCTAGCGGGCACAATGAGCAGTTCTTC; size: -; V: TRBV27; D: TRBD2; J: TRBJ2-1
CDR3: CASSRYSGLAGTNTGELFF; DNA: TGTGCCAGCAGCCGGTACTCGGGACTAGCGGGAACGAACACCGGGGAGCTGTTTTTT; size: -; V: TRBV7-6; D: TRBD2; J: TRBJ2-2
CDR3: CASSQEPGQGNEQYF; DNA: TGCGCCAGCAGCCAAGAGCCGGGACAGGGGAACGAGCAGTACTTC; size: -; V: TRBV4-1; D: TRBD1; J: TRBJ2-7
CDR3: CASSQGGQGDNEQFF; DNA: TGCGCCAGCAGCCAAGGAGGACAGGGCGACAATGAGCAGTTCTTC; size: -; V: TRBV4-3; D: TRBD1; J: TRBJ2-1
CDR3: CASRADSYEQYF; DNA: TGTGCCAGTCGGGCGGACTCCTACGAGCAGTACTTC; size: -; V: TRBV7-8; D: -; J: TRBJ2-7
CDR3: CASSPELGSTGELFF; DNA: TGTGCCAGCAGCCCAGAACTGGGGTCCACCGGGGAGCTGTTTTTT; size: -; V: TRBV4-2; D: -; J: TRBJ2-2
CDR3: CASSPTTGPNEQFF; DNA: TGTGCCAGCAGTCCCACGACAGGGCCCAATGAGCAGTTCTTC; size: once; V: TRBV2; D: TRBD1; J: TRBJ2-1
CDR3: CASGLGLDIRF; DNA: TGTGCTAGTGGTTTGGGACTAGACATACGTTTT; size: -; V: TRBV12-5; D: -; J: TRBJ2-3
CDR3: CASSPRQGQETQYF; DNA: TGTGCCAGCAGCCCCAGACAGGGACAAGAGACCCAGTACTTC; size: -; V: TRBV7-8; D: TRBD1; J: TRBJ2-5
CDR3: CASSQDQGVFVSEAFF; DNA: TGCGCCAGCAGCCAAGATCAGGGGGTTTTCGTCTCTGAAGCTTTCTTT; size: -; V: TRBV4-3; D: TRBD1; J: TRBJ1-1
CDR3: CASSTTGGTGLRDTQYF; DNA: TGTGCCAGCAGTACCACCGGGGGCACGGGATTGAGAGATACGCAGTATTTT; size: -; V: TRBV27; D: -; J: TRBJ2-3
CDR3: CASSLDSPHNEQFF; DNA: TGTGCCAGCAGTCTCGACAGCCCCCACAATGAGCAGTTCTTC; size: -; V: TRBV6-5; D: -; J: TRBJ2-1
CDR3: CAIRGAGEGNTGELFF; DNA: TGTGCCATCAGGGGGGCAGGGGAAGGGAACACCGGGGAGCTGTTTTTT; size: once; V: TRBV10-3; D: -; J: TRBJ2-2
CDR3: CASSLPTSGRASDTQYF; DNA: TGTGCCAGCAGCTTACCGACTAGCGGGAGGGCCAGCGATACGCAGTATTTT; size: -; V: TRBV11-2; D: TRBD2; J: TRBJ2-3
CDR3: CASSLQGMNTEAFF; DNA: TGCGCCAGCAGCCTACAGGGGATGAACACTGAAGCTTTCTTT; size: -; V: TRBV5-1; D: TRBD1; J: TRBJ1-1
CDR3: CASSSGREGSYNEQFF; DNA: TGTGCCAGCAGTTCAGGACGGGAAGGATCCTACAATGAGCAGTTCTTC; size: -; V: TRBV28; D: -; J: TRBJ2-1
CDR3: CASSEVLAGSYEQYF; DNA: TGTGCCAGCAGTGAAGTACTAGCGGGATCCTACGAGCAGTACTTC; size: -; V: TRBV6-1; D: TRBD2; J: TRBJ2-7
CDR3: CASSESGTPRLYTGELFF; DNA: TGTGCCAGTAGTGAGAGTGGGACACCTCGATTATACACCGGGGAGCTGTTTTTT; size: -; V: TRBV9; D: -; J: TRBJ2-2
CDR3: CASSLVPSGNSYNEQFF; DNA: TGCGCCAGCAGCTTGGTGCCTAGCGGGAACTCCTACAATGAGCAGTTCTTC; size: -; V: TRBV5-1; D: TRBD2; J: TRBJ2-1
CDR3: CASSFRRERETQYF; DNA: TGTGCCAGCAGTTTTAGGCGGGAGCGCGAGACCCAGTACTTC; size: once; V: TRBV27; D: TRBD2; J: TRBJ2-5
CDR3: CASKGYEQYF; DNA: TGTGCCAGCAAAGGCTACGAGCAGTACTTC; size: -; V: TRBV2; D: -; J: TRBJ2-7